Listed here are 28 T cell receptor beta chains from one sample, sequenced in a study of OX40 agonist ivuxolimab in advanced cancers. TCRdb's table, derived via immunoSEQ multiplex PCR, lists solely in-frame clones and lacks some. This table holds 25,000 to 35,000 clones, about three quarters found once. The starting material was CD4+ or CD8+ T cells sorted from blood, obtained in a trial of the OX40 agonist ivuxolimab. The origin of the receptors is an adult with an advanced solid tumor such as melanoma, head and neck, liver or kidney cancer.

The table lists this clone with a few counts. The chain carries TRBV15 and TRBJ2-5; 8 nucleotides agree with TRBD2. Germline V gives CDR1 LNHNV, CDR2 YYDKDF (reference sequence). The CDR3 has 15 residues. Trimming at V came to 3 bases and at J to 5 bases, leaving 8 bases not matched to a gene. CDR3 amino acids: CATSRHRTSSETQYF. The CDR3 DNA reads TGTGCCACCAGCAGGCACCGGACTAGCTCTGAGACCCAGTACTTC.

J is TRBJ2-3 and V is TRBV6-5; no clear D. The CDR3 spans 16 residues. Looked up from germline, CDR1 is MNHEY and CDR2 is SVGAGI. V lost 0 bases to trimming and J lost 2 bases, with 12 bases between them. The CDR3 nucleotides read TGTGCCAGCAGTTACTCGATGGGGTTGGCCACAGATACGCAGTATTTT. Residues: CASSYSMGLATDTQYF.

The V gene is TRBV18, the J gene TRBJ1-6; TRBD1 might be the D (6 bases). CDR3 size: 13 residues. V lost 6 bases, J lost 7 bases, and 10 bases lay in between. CDR1 KGHSH and CDR2 LQKENI come from the germline V gene. Here the CDR3 DNA reads TGTGCCAGCTCTCGGCAGGGGAATTCACCCCTCCACTTT. It translates to CASSRQGNSPLHF.

The chain has TRBV4-2 and TRBJ1-1; TRBD1 is a possible D gene (5 bases). Germline values: CDR1 LGHNA, CDR2 YNFKEQ. The V end lost 3 bases, the J end lost 5 bases, and 13 bases lay between the germline ends. The CDR3 totals 14 residues. CDR3 nucleotides: TGTGCCAGCAGCCACTTTCAGGGTGGGACTGAAGCTTTCTTT. As protein: CASSHFQGGTEAFF.

This rearrangement joins TRBV30 to TRBJ1-2, with a weak D call TRBD1 (6 bases). The V end was cut by 3 bases, the J end by 7 bases, with 15 bases between. This CDR3 comprises 13 residues. Germline V CDR1 and CDR2: GTSNPN, SVGIG (reference sequence). CDR3 loop: CAWRIGGGGGYTF. For the CDR3, the DNA is TGTGCCTGGAGGATTGGAGGGGGGGGTGGCTACACCTTC. Filled out from reference TRBV30 and TRBJ1-2, the complete variable domain reads SQTIHQWPATLVQPVGSPLSLECTVEGTSNPNLYWYRQAAGRGLQLLFYSVGIGQISSEVPQNLSASRPQDRQFILSSKKLLLSDSGFYLCAWRIGGGGGYTFGSGTRLTVV.

The chain links TRBV18 to TRBJ2-1; TRBD1 aligns across 9 bases. This CDR3 comprises 18 residues. CDR1 is KGHSH, CDR2 LQKENI, per germline. The ends lost 5 bases at V and 0 bases at J; junction bases unmatched: 11. As DNA, the CDR3 is TGTGCCAGCTCAGGTAGGAAAGGACAGGGGAACTCCTACAATGAGCAGTTCTTC. Translation gives CASSGRKGQGNSYNEQFF.

This clone was seen more than once but under ten times. The chain couples TRBV19 to TRBJ2-3; 14 bases line up with TRBD2. With 3 bases clipped from V and 5 bases from J, the junction kept 10 bases outside the gene matches. Germline lookup yields CDR1 LNHDA and CDR2 SQIVND (reference sequence). CDR3 length: 18 residues. Here the CDR3 DNA reads TGTGCCAGTAGTATCTCAGGGACTAGCGGGGGAAAGTTAGATACGCAGTATTTT. This codes for CASSISGTSGGKLDTQYF.

This chain connects TRBV20-1 to TRBJ2-1; TRBD1 aligns across 7 bases. CDR1 and CDR2 from the germline V gene are DFQATT and SNEGSKA (reference sequence). V was pared by 5 bases and J by 9 bases, with 1 base of the junction left unmatched. This CDR3 has 10 amino acids. CDR3 residues: CSASGGEQFF. CDR3 sequence (DNA): TGCAGTGCTTCAGGGGGTGAGCAGTTCTTC.

This chain joins TRBV2 and TRBJ1-2, with 10 bases identical to TRBD1. CDR3 length: 13 amino acids. Germline V lookup: CDR1 SNHLY, CDR2 FYNNEI. The J segment lost 4 bases and the V segment lost 10 bases, leaving 6 bases of the junction unmatched. CDR3: CANPGQGIYGYTF. In DNA, the CDR3 is TGTGCCAACCCGGGACAGGGGATCTATGGCTACACCTTC.

This clone was picked up a small number of times. The V and J genes are TRBV5-1 and TRBJ2-5, with 8 bases that match TRBD1. CDR1 is SGHRS and CDR2 is YFSETQ in the germline V gene. The J segment lost 5 bases and the V segment lost 5 bases, leaving 11 bases of the junction unmatched. The CDR3 covers 15 residues. The CDR3: CASRSEQGVWETQYF. The CDR3 DNA is TGCGCCAGCAGATCCGAACAGGGGGTCTGGGAGACCCAGTACTTC. Full variable domain (rest looked up from reference TRBV5-1 and TRBJ2-5): KAGVTQTPRYLIKTRGQQVTLSCSPISGHRSVSWYQQTPGQGLQFLFEYFSETQRNKGNFPGRFSGRQFSNSRSEMNVSTLELGDSALYLCASRSEQGVWETQYFGPGTRLLVL.

The table lists this clone with a few counts. CDR3 in amino acids: CASSPQGTTEAFF. DNA of the CDR3: TGTGCCAGCAGCCCACAGGGAACCACTGAAGCTTTCTTT. The V gene is TRBV7-9, the J gene TRBJ1-1; a weak D match, TRBD1 (6 bases). Germline CDR1 reads SEHNR; CDR2 reads FQNEAQ (reference sequence). V lost 5 bases to trimming and J lost 4 bases, with 11 bases between them. The CDR3 length is 13 residues.

The rearrangement joins TRBV19 to TRBJ1-2; perhaps TRBD1 as D (5 bases). The germline gives CDR1 LNHDA, CDR2 SQIVND (reference sequence). The CDR3 length is 13 residues. V lost 9 bases and J lost 2, with 13 bases in between. The CDR3 nucleotides are TGTGCCAGCGGAACACAGGACAACTATGGCTACACCTTC. Translating gives CASGTQDNYGYTF.

The chain is built from TRBV19 and TRBJ2-5; D is perhaps TRBD1 or TRBD2 (5 bases each). Per the germline V gene, CDR1 is LNHDA and CDR2 is SQIVND (reference sequence). The CDR3 length is 14 residues. The V and J ends lost 7 bases and 1 base respectively, with 13 bases between them. The DNA for the CDR3 is TGTGCCAGTACGACTGGGGGTAGCCAAGAGACCCAGTACTTC. As protein: CASTTGGSQETQYF.

The chain joins TRBV7-2 to TRBJ2-1, with TRBD2 matching over 7 bases. J lost 0 bases, V lost 3 bases, and 8 bases had no gene match. Germline V gene data show CDR1 as SGHTA and CDR2 as FQGNSA. CDR3 size: 17 residues. The CDR3 DNA is TGTGCCAGCAGCTTCTTGGCGGGGGTGACCTCCTACAATGAGCAGTTCTTC. This translates into CASSFLAGVTSYNEQFF. Full variable domain (outside the CDR3, taken from reference TRBV7-2 and TRBJ2-1): GAGVSQSPSNKVTEKGKDVELRCDPISGHTALYWYRQSLGQGLEFLIYFQGNSAPDKSGLPSDRFSAERTGGSVSTLTIQRTQQEDSAVYLCASSFLAGVTSYNEQFFGPGTRLTVL.

The genes are TRBV7-9 and TRBJ1-4; TRBD1 matches 10 bases. Germline V CDR1 and CDR2: SEHNR, FQNEAQ (reference sequence). The junction had 13 bases not matched to a gene; V was cut back by 7 bases and J by 14 bases. The CDR3 runs to 14 residues. Here the CDR3 DNA reads TGTGCCAGCACCCAAGGCCTTGACAGGGGGCGCCTGTTTTTT. Translated: CASTQGLDRGRLFF.

The rearrangement links TRBV6-5 to TRBJ2-5, with D unresolved. Trimming removed 6 bases from V and 5 bases from J, with 1 base in between. The CDR3 runs to 9 residues. Germline lookup yields CDR1 MNHEY and CDR2 SVGAGI. CDR3 nucleotide sequence: TGTGCCAGCAGGGAGACCCAGTACTTC. This codes for CASRETQYF.

The chain recombines TRBV7-2 with TRBJ1-3; maybe TRBD1 (6 bases). CDR1 is SGHTA, CDR2 FQGNSA, per germline. The CDR3 is made up of 17 amino acids. V was shortened by 4 bases and J by 0 bases, with 16 bases between the two germline ends. CDR3: CASSSDRKGFSGNTIYF. The DNA of the CDR3 is TGTGCCAGCAGCTCCGACAGGAAAGGATTCTCTGGAAACACCATATATTTT.

The chain has TRBV10-3 and TRBJ2-4; 7 nucleotides match TRBD1. This CDR3 has 11 amino acids. Germline V gives CDR1 ENHRY, CDR2 SYGVKD. V shed 11 bases, J shed 5 bases, and the junction held 3 bases outside the gene matches. CDR3 sequence: CASGTENIQYF. The CDR3 DNA follows: TGTGCCTCCGGGACAGAAAACATTCAGTACTTC.

This chain links TRBV10-1 with TRBJ2-1; 9 bases map to TRBD2. Unmatched junction bases numbered 4, after V lost 4 bases and J lost 6 bases. The CDR3 sequence is 14 residues long. CDR1 WNHNN and CDR2 SYGVQD come from the germline V gene (reference sequence). The CDR3 nucleotides are TGCGCCAGCAGTGCTCAAGCGGGGGGCAATGAGCAGTTCTTC. It is translated as CASSAQAGGNEQFF.

The V and J genes are TRBV15 and TRBJ2-1, with 9 bases identical to TRBD2. The germline V gene encodes CDR1 LNHNV and CDR2 YYDKDF (reference sequence). The V gene end was trimmed by 6 bases and the J gene end by 6 bases; junction bases not matched to a gene: 9. The CDR3 is 15 residues long. CDR3 region: CATSIRPAGGNEQFF. In DNA form, the CDR3 reads TGTGCCACCAGTATAAGACCAGCGGGGGGCAATGAGCAGTTCTTC.

The chain uses TRBV4-1 and TRBJ1-2, with D unclear. CDR1 MGHRA and CDR2 YSYEKL come from the germline V gene. The V end lost 0 bases, the J end lost 2 bases, and 7 bases lay between the germline ends. The CDR3 covers 14 residues. The CDR3 loop is CASSQEARNYGYTF. CDR3 DNA sequence: TGCGCCAGCAGCCAAGAGGCCCGAAACTATGGCTACACCTTC.

V usage is TRBV6-1 and J usage is TRBJ2-7, with D perhaps matching TRBD1 or TRBD2 (5 bases each). CDR1 and CDR2 (germline): MNHNS, SASEGT. V was shortened by 5 bases and J by 0 bases, with 11 bases between the two germline ends. CDR3 size: 14 residues. CDR3 residues: CASSSGLSSYEQYF. As DNA, the CDR3 is TGTGCCAGCAGTTCGGGGCTCAGCTCCTACGAGCAGTACTTC.

The V gene is TRBV11-2, the J gene TRBJ2-5, with unresolved D. The CDR3 runs to 13 residues. V gave up 3 bases and J gave up 1 base, with 6 bases separating them. Germline V lookup: CDR1 SGHAT, CDR2 FQNNGV. The CDR3 nucleotides are TGTGCCAGCAGCTTTAAGGGCCAAGAGACCCAGTACTTC. It is translated as CASSFKGQETQYF.

This rearrangement joins TRBV28 to TRBJ2-2, with D maybe TRBD2 (5 bases). The CDR3 has 14 residues. V dropped 6 bases and J dropped 12 bases, with 20 bases sitting between them. Germline assignment: CDR1 MDHEN and CDR2 SYDVKM. Here the CDR3 reads CASSRTSDPGKLFF. The CDR3 DNA follows: TGTGCCAGCAGCCGGACCAGTGACCCGGGGAAGCTGTTTTTT.

The table lists this clone with a few counts. V gene TRBV25-1 combines with J gene TRBJ2-2; D unresolved. V lost 6 bases to trimming and J lost 7 bases, with 15 bases between them. The germline V gene encodes CDR1 MGHDK and CDR2 SYGVNS. The CDR3 extends over 14 amino acids. The CDR3 DNA reads TGTGCCAGCAGCGTCTACGGAAGGGACGGGGAGCTGTTTTTT. It encodes CASSVYGRDGELFF.

The chain combines TRBV5-1 with TRBJ2-2; 9 bases map to TRBD1. The ends lost 3 bases at V and 5 bases at J; junction bases unmatched: 8. Germline V gene data show CDR1 as SGHRS and CDR2 as YFSETQ. This CDR3 is 16 amino acids long. The CDR3 sequence: CASSSPRDRETGELFF. DNA of the CDR3: TGCGCCAGCAGCTCACCCCGGGACAGGGAAACCGGGGAGCTGTTTTTT.

The rearrangement links TRBV5-1 to TRBJ2-2; 8 nucleotides line up with TRBD1. Unmatched junction bases numbered 12, after V lost 4 bases and J lost 7 bases. The germline gives CDR1 SGHRS, CDR2 YFSETQ. The CDR3 extends over 16 amino acids. CDR3 loop: CASSPGTGILGGELFF. For the CDR3, the DNA is TGCGCCAGCAGCCCGGGGACAGGAATCCTGGGCGGGGAGCTGTTTTTT.

The genes are TRBV5-5 and TRBJ1-1; D is uncertain. V was clipped by 5 bases and J by 0 bases, with 11 bases between them. The V gene's germline CDR1 is SGHKS and CDR2 YYEKEE (reference sequence). This CDR3 has 14 residues. CDR3 sequence reads: CASREGKMNTEAFF. The CDR3 region has the DNA TGTGCCAGCAGGGAAGGAAAAATGAACACTGAAGCTTTCTTT.